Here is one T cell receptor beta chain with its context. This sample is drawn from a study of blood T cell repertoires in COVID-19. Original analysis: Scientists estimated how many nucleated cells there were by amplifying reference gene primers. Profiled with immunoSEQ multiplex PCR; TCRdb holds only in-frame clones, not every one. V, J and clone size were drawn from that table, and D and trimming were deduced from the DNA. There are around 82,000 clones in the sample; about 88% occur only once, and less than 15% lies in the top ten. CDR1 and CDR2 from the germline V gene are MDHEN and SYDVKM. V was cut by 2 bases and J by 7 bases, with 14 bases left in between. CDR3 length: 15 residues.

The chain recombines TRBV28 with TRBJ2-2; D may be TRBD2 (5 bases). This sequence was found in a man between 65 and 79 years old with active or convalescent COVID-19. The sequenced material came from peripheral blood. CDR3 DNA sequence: TGTGCCAGCAGTTTAAGTAGCCCCGGGGACGGGGAGCTGTTTTTT. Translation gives CASSLSSPGDGELFF.